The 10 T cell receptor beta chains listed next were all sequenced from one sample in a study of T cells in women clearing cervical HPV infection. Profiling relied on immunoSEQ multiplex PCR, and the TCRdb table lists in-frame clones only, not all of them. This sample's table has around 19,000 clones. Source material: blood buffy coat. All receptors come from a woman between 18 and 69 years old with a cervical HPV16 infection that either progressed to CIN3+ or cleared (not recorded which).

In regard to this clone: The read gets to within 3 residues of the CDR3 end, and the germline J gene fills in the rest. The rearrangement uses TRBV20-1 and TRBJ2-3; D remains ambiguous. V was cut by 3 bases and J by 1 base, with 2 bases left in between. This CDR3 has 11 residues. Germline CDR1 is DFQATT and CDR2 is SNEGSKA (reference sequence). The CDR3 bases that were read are TGCAGTGCTAGCGGCACAGATACG. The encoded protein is CSASGTDT. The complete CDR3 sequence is CSASGTDTQYF.

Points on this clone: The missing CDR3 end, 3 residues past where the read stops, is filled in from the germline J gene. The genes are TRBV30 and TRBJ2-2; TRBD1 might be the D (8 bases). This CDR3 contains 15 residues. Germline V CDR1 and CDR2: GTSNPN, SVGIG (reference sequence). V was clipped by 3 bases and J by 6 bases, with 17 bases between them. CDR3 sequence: CAWSVTGGDSGELFF. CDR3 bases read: TGTGCCTGGAGCGTCACAGGGGGGGATTCCGGGGAG.

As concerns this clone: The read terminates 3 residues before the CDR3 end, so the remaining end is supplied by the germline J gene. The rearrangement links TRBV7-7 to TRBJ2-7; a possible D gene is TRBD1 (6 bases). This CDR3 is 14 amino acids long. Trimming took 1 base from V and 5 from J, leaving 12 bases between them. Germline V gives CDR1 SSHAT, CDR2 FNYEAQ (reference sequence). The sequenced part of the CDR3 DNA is TGTGCCAGCAGCTTAGAACAGGGATCCCACGAG. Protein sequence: CASSLEQGSHE. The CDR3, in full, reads CASSLEQGSHEQYF.

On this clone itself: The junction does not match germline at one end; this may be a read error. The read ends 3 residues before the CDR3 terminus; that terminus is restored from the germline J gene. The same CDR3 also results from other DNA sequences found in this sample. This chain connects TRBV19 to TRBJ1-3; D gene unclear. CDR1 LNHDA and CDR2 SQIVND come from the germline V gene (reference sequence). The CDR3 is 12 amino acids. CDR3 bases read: TGTGCCAGTAGGAGCGAAGGAAACACG. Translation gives CASRSEGNT. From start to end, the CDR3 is CASRSEGNTIYF.

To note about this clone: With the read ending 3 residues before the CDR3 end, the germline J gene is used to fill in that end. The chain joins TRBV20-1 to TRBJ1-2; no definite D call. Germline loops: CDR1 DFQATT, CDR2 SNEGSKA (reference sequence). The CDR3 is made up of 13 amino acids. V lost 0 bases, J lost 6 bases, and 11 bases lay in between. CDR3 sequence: CSARDQRANGYTF. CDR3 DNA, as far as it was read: TGCAGTGCTAGAGATCAAAGGGCTAATGGC.

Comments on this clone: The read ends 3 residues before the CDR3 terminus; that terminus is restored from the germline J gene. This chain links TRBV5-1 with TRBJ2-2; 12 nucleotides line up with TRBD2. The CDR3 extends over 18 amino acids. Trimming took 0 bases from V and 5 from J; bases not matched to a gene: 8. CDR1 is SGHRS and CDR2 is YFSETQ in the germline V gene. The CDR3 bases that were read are TGCGCCAGCAGCTTGGAGGCTAGCGGGGGGGCCGGAACCGGGGAG. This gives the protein CASSLEASGGAGTGE. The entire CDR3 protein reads CASSLEASGGAGTGELFF. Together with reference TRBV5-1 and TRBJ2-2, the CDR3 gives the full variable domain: KAGVTQTPRYLIKTRGQQVTLSCSPISGHRSVSWYQQTPGQGLQFLFEYFSETQRNKGNFPGRFSGRQFSNSRSEMNVSTLELGDSALYLCASSLEASGGAGTGELFFGEGSRLTVL.

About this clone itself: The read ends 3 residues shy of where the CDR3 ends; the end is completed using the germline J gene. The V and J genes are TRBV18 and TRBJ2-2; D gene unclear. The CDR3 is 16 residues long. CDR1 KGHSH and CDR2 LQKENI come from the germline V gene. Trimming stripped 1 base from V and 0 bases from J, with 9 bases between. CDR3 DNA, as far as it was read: TGTGCCAGCTCACCACGGGCCTTCGCGAACACCGGGGAG. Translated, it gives CASSPRAFANTGE. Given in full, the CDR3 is CASSPRAFANTGELFF.

The CDR3: CASSRLTGSNQPQHF. CDR3 DNA, as far as it was read: TGTGCCAGTAGTCGATTGACAGGGTCCAATCAGCCC. The V call is TRBV19, the J call TRBJ1-5; 7 nucleotides match TRBD1. The CDR3 goes on 3 residues after the read ends, and that part is filled in from the germline J gene. CDR3 length equals 15 residues. After removal of 5 bases from V and 3 bases from J, the junction contained 7 bases not matched to a gene. CDR1 and CDR2 from the germline V gene are LNHDA and SQIVND (reference sequence).

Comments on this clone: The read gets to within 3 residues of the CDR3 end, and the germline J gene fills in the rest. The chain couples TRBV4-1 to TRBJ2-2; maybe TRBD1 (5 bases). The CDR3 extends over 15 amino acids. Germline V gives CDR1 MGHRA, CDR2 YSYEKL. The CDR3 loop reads CASSQDWTTNEKLFF. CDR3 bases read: TGCGCCAGCAGCCAAGATTGGACAACTAATGAAAAG.

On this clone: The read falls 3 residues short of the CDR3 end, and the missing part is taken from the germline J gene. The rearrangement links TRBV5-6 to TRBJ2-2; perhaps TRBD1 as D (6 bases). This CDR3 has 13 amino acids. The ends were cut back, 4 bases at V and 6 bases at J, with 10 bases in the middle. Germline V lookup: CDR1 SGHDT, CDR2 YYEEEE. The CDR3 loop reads CASSLQGSGELFF. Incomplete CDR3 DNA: TGTGCCAGCAGCCTACAGGGTTCCGGGGAG.